Listed here are 12 T cell receptor beta chains from one sample, sequenced in a study of regulatory T cells in long-lasting Graves disease. Library construction for TCR beta used iRepertoire HTBI primers and Arm-PCR of CDR3 regions. TCRdb recomputed calls from the multiplex PCR reads with MiXCR, one row per CDR3 protein. The sample shows under 450,000 distinct CDR3 sequences, 23% of them seen only once. As for time point: persistent/refractory GD, antithyroid drugs over 5 years with positive TRAb. Preparation of the TCR library used RNA extracted from PBMCs. The sample consisted of peripheral blood mononuclear cells (PBMCs), taken when the disease was refractory, from a patient treated with antithyroid drugs. The receptors shown here come from a woman aged 40 to 50 with Graves disease.

This clonotype was recorded a few times. The chain recombines TRBV10-2 with TRBJ1-1, with a tentative D call TRBD1 (5 bases). The CDR3 sequence is 15 residues long. Trimming cost V 3 bases and J 4 bases, with 15 bases left between them. The germline V gene has CDR1 WSHSY and CDR2 SAAADI. The DNA for the CDR3 is TGCGCCAGCAGTGAAGCTCGGGGGGGTGCCACTGAAGCTTTCTTT. Translating gives CASSEARGGATEAFF.

This clonotype has just a few counts. This chain connects TRBV29-1 to TRBJ2-7; no definite D call. Trimming cost V 5 bases and J 4 bases, with 15 bases left between them. CDR1 is SQVTM and CDR2 is ANQGSEA in the germline V gene. This CDR3 spans 13 amino acids. In nucleotides, the CDR3 is TGCAGCGTTCTTTCTACAGCGAGATACGAGCAGTACTTC. Translated: CSVLSTARYEQYF.

This clonotype was counted many times. The chain recombines TRBV7-9 with TRBJ1-2; no firm D call. The germline V gene encodes CDR1 SEHNR and CDR2 FQNEAQ (reference sequence). Trimming cost V 5 bases and J 4 bases, with 8 bases left between them. The CDR3 has 12 residues. The CDR3 is CASSTSTYGYTF. CDR3 nucleotides: TGTGCCAGCAGCACGAGCACCTATGGCTACACCTTC. The variable domain in full, completed from reference TRBV7-9 and TRBJ1-2, reads DTGVSQNPRHKITKRGQNVTFRCDPISEHNRLYWYRQTLGQGPEFLTYFQNEAQLEKSRLLSDRFSAERPKGSFSTLEIQRTEQGDSAMYLCASSTSTYGYTFGSGTRLTVV.

On this clonotype itself: One base away lies a much larger clone, so this may be a sequencing read error. The rearrangement uses TRBV28 and TRBJ1-1; D remains unclear. Germline V gene sequence: CDR1 MDHEN, CDR2 SYDVKM. The CDR3 is made up of 13 amino acids. In DNA, the CDR3 is TGTGCCAGCCTTGGACTGAAGAACACTGAAGCTTCCTTT. Amino acid sequence: CASLGLKNTEASF.

Ten or more counts support this clonotype. This rearrangement joins TRBV12-3 or TRBV12-4 to TRBJ2-4; D not resolved. Trimming left V 1 base short and J 1 base short, with 8 bases between. The CDR3 extends over 15 amino acids. The CDR3 spells CASSLGRVAKNIQYF. In DNA form, the CDR3 reads TGTGCCAGCAGTTTAGGACGGGTGGCCAAAAACATTCAGTACTTC.

The rearrangement joins TRBV20-1 to TRBJ2-2; 14 nucleotides match TRBD2. Trimming cost V 3 bases and J 6 bases; bases outside gene matches: 6. The CDR3 consists of 16 residues. The germline V gene has CDR1 DFQATT and CDR2 SNEGSKA (reference sequence). The CDR3 spells CSASGTSGRWAGELFF. The CDR3 DNA follows: TGCAGTGCTAGTGGGACTAGCGGGAGATGGGCCGGGGAGCTGTTTTTT.

The chain carries TRBV7-6 and TRBJ2-2; D is perhaps TRBD1 or TRBD2 (5 bases each). The CDR3 is made up of 14 amino acids. Trimming took off 8 bases at V and 5 bases at J, with 15 bases between the two ends. In germline, CDR1 is SGHVS, CDR2 FNYEAQ. CDR3 bases: TGTGCCAGCGACCAGGGATGGGGGACCGGGGAGCTGTTTTTT. Translated: CASDQGWGTGELFF.

As DNA, the CDR3 is TGTGCCAGCAGCCTGGTAGCGGTTAACAACATTCAGTACTTC. This codes for CASSLVAVNNIQYF. J is TRBJ2-4 and V is TRBV5-6; tentative D call: TRBD2 (6 bases). Per germline, CDR1 SGHDT and CDR2 YYEEEE. CDR3 size: 14 residues. V was shortened by 4 bases and J by 7 bases, with 15 bases between the two germline ends.

This clonotype was recorded at least ten times. The chain couples TRBV11-2 to TRBJ2-2; the D gene is possibly TRBD1 (7 bases). Deletions cut 6 bases from V and 1 base from J, with 15 bases between. The CDR3 consists of 16 residues. Germline-derived CDR1 and CDR2 are SGHAT and FQNNGV. DNA of the CDR3: TGTGCCAGCAGGAAACGACAGGGACTGAACACCGGGGAGCTGTTTTTT. Translating gives CASRKRQGLNTGELFF.

The J gene is TRBJ1-3, the V gene TRBV11-2, with TRBD1 matching 8 bases. The V gene end was trimmed by 3 bases and the J gene end by 3 bases; junction bases not matched to a gene: 4. Germline assignment: CDR1 SGHAT and CDR2 FQNNGV. The CDR3 has 15 residues. The CDR3 DNA is TGTGCCAGCAGCTTTGCCAGGGGGCTTGGAAACACCATATATTTT. This codes for CASSFARGLGNTIYF.

At least ten counts were recorded for this clonotype. The V gene is TRBV2, the J gene TRBJ2-5; D call uncertain. CDR3 length: 13 amino acids. The ends were cut back, 7 bases at V and 2 bases at J, with 11 bases in the middle. CDR1 is SNHLY, CDR2 FYNNEI, per germline. The chain's CDR3 is CASKVAEQETQYF. CDR3 nucleotide sequence: TGTGCCAGCAAAGTAGCTGAACAAGAGACCCAGTACTTC.

This clonotype was counted at least ten times. V usage is TRBV20-1 and J usage is TRBJ1-6; no reliable D call. This CDR3 has 12 amino acids. The V end lost 5 bases, the J end lost 9 bases, and 11 bases lay between the germline ends. Germline loops: CDR1 DFQATT, CDR2 SNEGSKA (reference sequence). The CDR3 coding sequence is TGCAGTGCTTTAGGCATGGGTTCACCCCTCCACTTT. Translation gives CSALGMGSPLHF.